Included here is one T cell receptor (beta chain) sequence, with context. Its antigen remains unknown. One end of the junction is discordant with germline, which a read error may explain. Per germline, CDR1 LNHDA and CDR2 SQIVND (reference sequence). The CDR3 has 16 amino acids. The sample comes from a study of shared clonotypes between healthy human individuals. Using immunoSEQ multiplex PCR, the repertoire was profiled, and TCRdb retains in-frame clones only, with some absent. The sample consists of over 1.4 million clones, roughly 96% of them appearing once. Overall study results and limits: Some clonotypes were shared by all four sorted-subset donors, while others were not shared. The non-shared ones had lower generation probabilities than the shared ones. Exclusively blood specimens were collected; tissue repertoires likely differ. Naive CD4 clonotypes overlapped across several donors at roughly 5%.

What was sequenced was naive CD4+ T cells sorted from blood. Subset noted: CD45RA+ positively selected. This rearrangement joins TRBV19 to TRBJ1-1; TRBD1 might be the D (6 bases). The TCR originated in a man aged 25-45 years in good health. The CDR3 bases are TGTGCCAGTACTATAGGGGGGACATTCCTGAACACTGAAGCTTTCTTT. Translation: CASTIGGTFLNTEAFF.